Presented here are 18 T cell receptor beta chains from one specimen sequenced in a study of control samples from healthy donors and cancer patients. Using immunoSEQ multiplex PCR, the repertoire was profiled, and TCRdb retains in-frame clones only, with some absent. Counted here are fewer than 200,000 clones, over 95% occurring once; the ten biggest clones make up approximately 0.97%. Specimen: blood. All receptors come from a woman in her 30s in good health.

This rearrangement joins TRBV3-1 (or the pseudogene TRBV3-2) to TRBJ2-7; 11 positions agree with TRBD2. Trimming at V came to 7 bases and at J to 5 bases, leaving 7 bases not matched to a gene. The CDR3 runs to 14 residues. Germline CDR1 LGHDT, CDR2 YNNKEL (reference sequence). CDR3 loop: CASTPSGGTDEQYF. CDR3 nucleotide sequence: TGTGCCAGCACCCCTAGCGGGGGGACCGACGAGCAGTACTTC.

The chain links TRBV9 to TRBJ2-1; unclear D gene. Germline assignment: CDR1 SGDLS and CDR2 YYNGEE. The CDR3 covers 11 residues. Trimming cost V 1 base and J 6 bases, with 2 bases left between them. Here the CDR3 DNA reads TGTGCCAGCAGCGTAACCAATGAGCAGTTCTTC. Its protein is CASSVTNEQFF.

This chain connects TRBV7-6 to TRBJ1-2; D is unresolved. The CDR3 has 16 amino acids. Trimming pared 8 bases from V and 2 bases from J, leaving 21 bases between. The germline gives CDR1 SGHVS, CDR2 FNYEAQ. CDR3 nucleotides: TGTGCCAGCGACCGGGAGCTGTCATCGCTAAACTATGGCTACACCTTC. It encodes CASDRELSSLNYGYTF.

This chain links TRBV28 with TRBJ2-1; D is undetermined. The CDR3 is 17 amino acids. The V gene lost 0 bases and the J gene lost 0 bases, with 12 bases spanning the gap. Germline assignment: CDR1 MDHEN and CDR2 SYDVKM. In nucleotides, the CDR3 is TGTGCCAGCAGTTTATGGATTGGCGGAAACTCCTACAATGAGCAGTTCTTC. Translated: CASSLWIGGNSYNEQFF.

This clone was found a few times. The genes are TRBV5-1 and TRBJ2-7, with 8 nucleotides matching TRBD1. The germline V gene has CDR1 SGHRS and CDR2 YFSETQ. The V segment lost 4 bases and the J segment 0 bases; nucleotides outside the gene matches: 3. The CDR3 covers 14 residues. The CDR3 DNA is TGCGCCAGCAGCGAGCAGGGGGCCTCCTACGAGCAGTACTTC. Encoded protein: CASSEQGASYEQYF.

In DNA form, the CDR3 reads TGCGCCAGCAGCCCCGTATCCGGGGGGGTAACCGGGGAGCTGTTTTTT. It yields the protein CASSPVSGGVTGELFF. V usage is TRBV4-1 and J usage is TRBJ2-2, with 8 bases that match TRBD2. Losses at the gene ends were 4 bases for V and 5 bases for J; bases not matched to a gene: 9. CDR3 length equals 16 residues. In germline, CDR1 is MGHRA, CDR2 YSYEKL.

The chain uses TRBV18 and TRBJ1-1; D might be TRBD1 (6 bases). V gave up 6 bases and J gave up 2 bases, with 10 bases separating them. The CDR3 spans 13 residues. Germline CDR1 is KGHSH and CDR2 is LQKENI. The CDR3 sequence: CASSEGGNTEAFF. The CDR3 bases are TGTGCCAGCTCGGAGGGGGGAAACACTGAAGCTTTCTTT.

The table lists this clone with a few counts. This chain uses TRBV2 with TRBJ2-7; D possibly matches TRBD1 or TRBD2 (5 bases each). The CDR3 spans 14 residues. CDR1 and CDR2 from the germline V gene are SNHLY and FYNNEI. V lost 8 bases to trimming and J lost 4 bases, with 18 bases between them. The CDR3 protein is CASSPGPGWYEQYF. As DNA, the CDR3 is TGTGCCAGCTCACCGGGACCGGGTTGGTACGAGCAGTACTTC.

The chain carries TRBV24-1 and TRBJ2-1; 7 bases fit TRBD1. Germline V lookup: CDR1 KGHDR, CDR2 SFDVKD. The trim removed 3 bases at V and 5 bases at J, leaving 0 bases unmatched. The CDR3 runs 13 residues. The CDR3 protein is CATSDTGDNEQFF. The CDR3, as DNA: TGTGCCACCAGTGATACAGGGGACAATGAGCAGTTCTTC.

The genes are TRBV7-6 and TRBJ1-1; weak D call: TRBD1 (6 bases). Per germline, CDR1 SGHVS and CDR2 FNYEAQ. The CDR3 has 14 residues. V shed 0 bases and J shed 9 bases, with 14 bases lying between them. The CDR3 sequence is CASSLATGGEKAFF. CDR3 DNA: TGTGCCAGCAGCTTAGCGACAGGAGGGGAGAAAGCTTTCTTT.

V usage is TRBV7-3 and J usage is TRBJ2-5; the match to TRBD1 covers 7 bases. J gave up 5 bases and V 4 bases, and 10 bases lay outside the gene matches. This CDR3 is built from 15 residues. Germline CDR1 reads SGHTA; CDR2 reads FQGTGA. In DNA, the CDR3 is TGTGCCAGCAGCTCCCTGGGACAGAGGGAGGAGACCCAGTACTTC. Translating gives CASSSLGQREETQYF.

This sequence joins TRBV7-2 and TRBJ2-3, with TRBD2 identical over 8 bases. Trimming cost V 4 bases and J 6 bases; bases outside gene matches: 9. The CDR3 runs 15 residues. The V gene's germline CDR1 is SGHTA and CDR2 FQGNSA. The DNA of the CDR3 is TGTGCCAGCAGCTCACTCGCCGGGGGGGTGGATACGCAGTATTTT. Translation: CASSSLAGGVDTQYF.

The rearrangement joins TRBV7-9 to TRBJ1-1; D is perhaps TRBD1 (6 bases). CDR1 is SEHNR, CDR2 FQNEAQ, per germline (reference sequence). Between the trimmed V and J ends, which lost 2 bases and 3 bases, there was a span of 10 bases. The CDR3 length is 14 residues. The CDR3 is CASSLLGADTEAFF. The CDR3 nucleotides read TGTGCCAGCAGCTTATTGGGGGCAGACACTGAAGCTTTCTTT.

The chain couples TRBV7-3 to TRBJ1-5; 10 nucleotides match TRBD1. CDR3 length: 17 amino acids. V lost 5 bases, J lost 0 bases, and 7 bases stayed unmatched. CDR1 SGHTA and CDR2 FQGTGA come from the germline V gene. The CDR3 here is CASSIPRDRGSNQPQHF. DNA of the CDR3: TGTGCCAGCAGCATTCCCCGGGACAGGGGTAGCAATCAGCCCCAGCATTTT.

This chain uses TRBV2 with TRBJ2-7; D not resolved. V lost 2 bases and J 0 bases, leaving 8 bases between the germline ends. CDR3 length: 14 amino acids. Germline V gene data show CDR1 as SNHLY and CDR2 as FYNNEI. CDR3 sequence: CASSETYFSYEQYF. The CDR3 bases are TGTGCCAGCAGTGAAACATACTTCTCCTACGAGCAGTACTTC.

This chain connects TRBV5-6 to TRBJ2-7, with unresolved D. This CDR3 region has 13 residues. The germline gives CDR1 SGHDT, CDR2 YYEEEE. V lost 4 bases and J 2 bases, leaving 10 bases between the germline ends. The CDR3 reads CASSRLQAYEQYF. The CDR3 nucleotides are TGTGCCAGCAGCCGCCTACAAGCCTACGAGCAGTACTTC.

The V gene is TRBV5-4, the J gene TRBJ1-2; D perhaps matches TRBD1 (5 bases). The V gene lost 0 bases and the J gene lost 7 bases, with 10 bases spanning the gap. The CDR3 is made up of 13 amino acids. CDR1 is SGHNT, CDR2 YYREEE, per germline (reference sequence). The chain's CDR3 is CASSLGGTGGYTF. CDR3 nucleotides: TGTGCCAGCAGCTTGGGAGGGACCGGTGGCTACACCTTC.

This chain uses TRBV3-1 (or the pseudogene TRBV3-2) with TRBJ2-2; 8 nucleotides align to TRBD1. V dropped 4 bases and J dropped 6; count of bases not matched to a gene: 10. Germline V gene sequence: CDR1 LGHDT, CDR2 YNNKEL (reference sequence). The CDR3 covers 16 residues. The CDR3 loop reads CASSPRAGGLSGELFF. The CDR3 bases are TGTGCCAGCAGCCCCCGGGCAGGGGGCTTATCCGGGGAGCTGTTTTTT.